The 25 T cell receptor beta chains below all came from one sample that was sequenced in a study of blood T cell repertoires in COVID-19. Repertoires were generated with immunoSEQ multiplex PCR, while TCRdb's copy carries only in-frame clones and drops some. There are 71,000 or so clones in the sample; roughly 82% occur only once, and around 10% lies in the top ten. Specimen: peripheral blood. The receptors derive from a man aged 50-59 years with acute or convalescent COVID-19.

This clone was recorded a few times. V usage is TRBV7-3 and J usage is TRBJ1-3; possible D gene TRBD1, 5 bases. This CDR3 has 13 amino acids. V was pared by 5 bases and J by 9 bases, with 14 bases between. Germline values: CDR1 SGHTA, CDR2 FQGTGA. In DNA, the CDR3 is TGTGCCAGCAGCCTTGGGCCCGGGGGCACCATATATTTT. The encoded protein is CASSLGPGGTIYF.

The rearrangement joins TRBV11-2 to TRBJ2-7, with a weak D call TRBD2 (5 bases). The CDR3 length is 14 residues. Trimming removed 3 bases at V and 2 bases at J, with 11 bases between. From germline, CDR1 is SGHAT and CDR2 FQNNGV. This CDR3 is CASSFWTEAYEQYF. The CDR3 nucleotides are TGTGCCAGCAGCTTTTGGACTGAGGCCTACGAGCAGTACTTC.

The chain has TRBV5-5 and TRBJ2-1, with D uncertain. CDR1 and CDR2 (germline): SGHKS, YYEKEE (reference sequence). The CDR3 sequence is 15 residues long. The V end lost 2 bases, the J end lost 6 bases, and 15 bases lay between the germline ends. In DNA form, the CDR3 reads TGTGCCAGCAGCTTTAACACACCGGCAGGCAATGAGCAGTTCTTC. Encoded protein: CASSFNTPAGNEQFF. Supplemented by reference TRBV5-5 and TRBJ2-1, the full variable domain reads DAGVTQSPTHLIKTRGQQVTLRCSPISGHKSVSWYQQVLGQGPQFIFQYYEKEERGRGNFPDRFSARQFPNYSSELNVNALLLGDSALYLCASSFNTPAGNEQFFGPGTRLTVL.

This sequence joins TRBV3-1 (or the pseudogene TRBV3-2) and TRBJ1-3, with a tentative D call TRBD1 (5 bases). The CDR3 is made up of 15 amino acids. V lost 5 bases, J lost 7 bases, and 18 bases lay in between. Germline V gives CDR1 LGHDT, CDR2 YNNKEL (reference sequence). DNA for the CDR3: TGTGCCAGCAGCGAGACGGCGGGGCCGGGGAACACCATATATTTT. Translating it yields CASSETAGPGNTIYF.

The CDR3 DNA sequence: TGTGCCAGCAGCCCCAGACAGAACTACAATGAGCAGTTCTTC. Its protein product is CASSPRQNYNEQFF. This chain joins TRBV11-3 and TRBJ2-1; D is possibly TRBD1 (5 bases). Looked up from germline, CDR1 is SGHNT and CDR2 is YENEEA. This CDR3 spans 14 amino acids. Trimming removed 5 bases from V and 3 bases from J, with 11 bases in between.

The gene calls are TRBV9 and TRBJ2-1; 8 bases align to TRBD2. Germline V gene lookup returns CDR1 SGDLS and CDR2 YYNGEE. The CDR3 is made up of 14 amino acids. J gave up 6 bases and V 0 bases, and 2 bases lay outside the gene matches. The CDR3: CASSVATSGNEQFF. CDR3 nucleotides: TGTGCCAGCAGCGTAGCAACTAGCGGCAATGAGCAGTTCTTC. Filled out from reference TRBV9 and TRBJ2-1, the complete variable domain reads DSGVTQTPKHLITATGQRVTLRCSPRSGDLSVYWYQQSLDQGLQFLIQYYNGEERAKGNILERFSAQQFPDLHSELNLSSLELGDSALYFCASSVATSGNEQFFGPGTRLTVL.

The V call is TRBV30, the J call TRBJ1-5; D is ambiguous. V was clipped by 1 base and J by 4 bases, with 8 bases between them. The CDR3 is made up of 13 amino acids. Germline CDR1 and CDR2: GTSNPN and SVGIG (reference sequence). Written as DNA, the CDR3 is TGTGCCTGGAGTGGCGGAGCAAATCAGCCCCAGCATTTT. It translates to CAWSGGANQPQHF.

This sequence joins TRBV6-5 and TRBJ2-4; TRBD2 might be the D (5 bases). V lost 0 bases and J 0 bases, leaving 9 bases between the germline ends. The CDR3 runs to 16 residues. Germline CDR1 is MNHEY and CDR2 is SVGAGI. CDR3 bases: TGTGCCAGCAGTTACTCGGGGAGCCTAGCCAAAAACATTCAGTACTTC. As protein: CASSYSGSLAKNIQYF.

This clone was found a few times. The V call is TRBV10-3, the J call TRBJ1-6; weak D call: TRBD1 (6 bases). The germline V gene encodes CDR1 ENHRY and CDR2 SYGVKD. The length of the CDR3 is 13 residues. The V gene lost 10 bases and the J gene lost 6 bases, with 13 bases spanning the gap. CDR3 coding DNA: TGTGCCACCAGGACAGCCTCTAATTCACCCCTCCACTTT. This codes for CATRTASNSPLHF.

The J gene is TRBJ1-3, the V gene TRBV7-9, with no clear D. There are 13 residues in the CDR3. Deletions cut 6 bases from V and 0 bases from J, with 6 bases between. Germline V lookup: CDR1 SEHNR, CDR2 FQNEAQ (reference sequence). The CDR3 reads CASRFLSGNTIYF. CDR3 DNA: TGTGCCAGCAGATTCCTCTCTGGAAACACCATATATTTT. Full variable domain (missing parts from reference TRBV7-9 and TRBJ1-3): DTGVSQNPRHKITKRGQNVTFRCDPISEHNRLYWYRQTLGQGPEFLTYFQNEAQLEKSRLLSDRFSAERPKGSFSTLEIQRTEQGDSAMYLCASRFLSGNTIYFGEGSWLTVV.

This clone was recorded a few times. The rearrangement uses TRBV19 and TRBJ1-5; possible D gene TRBD1, 5 bases. V shed 4 bases and J shed 0 bases, with 7 bases lying between them. CDR1 is LNHDA and CDR2 is SQIVND in the germline V gene (reference sequence). The CDR3 is made up of 14 amino acids. CDR3 DNA: TGTGCCAGTAGTAACAGGAATAGCAATCAGCCCCAGCATTTT. Its protein is CASSNRNSNQPQHF.

This chain uses TRBV28 with TRBJ1-2, with 8 bases fitting TRBD1. Germline V gene data show CDR1 as MDHEN and CDR2 as SYDVKM. This CDR3 has 14 residues. V lost 4 bases and J lost 6; bases outside the gene matches: 7. This CDR3 is CASSSYRGGDGYTF. The DNA for the CDR3 is TGTGCCAGCAGTTCTTACAGGGGGGGGGATGGCTACACCTTC.

V usage is TRBV19 and J usage is TRBJ2-5; TRBD2 aligns across 9 bases. Per germline, CDR1 LNHDA and CDR2 SQIVND (reference sequence). There are 17 residues in the CDR3. The V and J ends lost 1 base and 0 bases, in that order; junction bases with no gene match: 6. The CDR3 is CASSIGRGGPHQETQYF. The CDR3 region has the DNA TGTGCCAGTAGTATAGGGCGGGGGGGACCCCACCAAGAGACCCAGTACTTC.

The rearrangement links TRBV4-3 to TRBJ2-7; D gene unclear. Germline CDR1 reads LGHNA; CDR2 reads YSLEER. V lost 1 base and J lost 3, with 13 bases in between. This CDR3 has 15 residues. As DNA, the CDR3 is TGCGCCAGCAGCCAAGTGGCGGAATCTAACTACGAGCAGTACTTC. This gives the protein CASSQVAESNYEQYF.

The V and J genes are TRBV9 and TRBJ2-7, with TRBD1 as a possible D gene (5 bases). Germline-derived CDR1 and CDR2 are SGDLS and YYNGEE. The CDR3 loop spans 15 amino acids. V was pared by 3 bases and J by 2 bases, with 15 bases between. CDR3 in DNA: TGTGCCAGCAGCGCCACGACAGTTACCACCTACGAGCAGTACTTC. It specifies CASSATTVTTYEQYF.

The chain couples TRBV19 to TRBJ2-5, with D perhaps matching TRBD1 (6 bases). The germline CDR1 and CDR2 sequences are LNHDA and SQIVND (reference sequence). The CDR3 is 12 residues long. V lost 10 bases and J lost 7, with 16 bases in between. The CDR3 nucleotides are TGTGCCACCAGGGGCACTTCTGGGACCCAGTACTTC. Protein sequence: CATRGTSGTQYF. Filled out from reference TRBV19 and TRBJ2-5, the complete variable domain reads DGGITQSPKYLFRKEGQNVTLSCEQNLNHDAMYWYRQDPGQGLRLIYYSQIVNDFQKGDIAEGYSVSREKKESFPLTVTSAQKNPTAFYLCATRGTSGTQYFGPGTRLLVL.

The V and J genes are TRBV11-2 and TRBJ1-1; 7 bases fit TRBD1. CDR1 and CDR2 from the germline V gene are SGHAT and FQNNGV. With V trimmed by 5 bases and J by 3 bases, 9 bases remained unmatched. The CDR3 totals 15 residues. CDR3 amino acids: CASSQRGQGYTEAFF. CDR3 nucleotide sequence: TGTGCCAGCAGCCAGAGGGGGCAGGGATACACTGAAGCTTTCTTT.

The rearrangement links TRBV2 to TRBJ1-5; TRBD1 matches at 7 bases. CDR1 and CDR2 (germline): SNHLY, FYNNEI. V dropped 2 bases and J dropped 7; count of bases not matched to a gene: 11. CDR3 length equals 16 residues. CDR3 DNA: TGTGCCAGCAGTGAAACGCGACAGGGCGGGCCCCAGCCCCAGCATTTT. Its protein product is CASSETRQGGPQPQHF.

The sample holds one count of this clone. The chain combines TRBV10-2 with TRBJ2-7; D might be TRBD1 (5 bases). Per the germline V gene, CDR1 is WSHSY and CDR2 is SAAADI. V lost 8 bases, J lost 6 bases, and 17 bases lay in between. This CDR3 is 13 amino acids long. The CDR3 reads CASSLGGASEQYF. Here the CDR3 DNA reads TGCGCCAGCTCCCTTGGTGGGGCCTCCGAGCAGTACTTC.

The chain is built from TRBV28 and TRBJ1-5; 7 nucleotides align to TRBD1. CDR1 is MDHEN, CDR2 SYDVKM, per germline. Trimming cost V 5 bases and J 6 bases; bases outside gene matches: 10. This CDR3 has 15 amino acids. The CDR3 bases are TGTGCCAGCAGTAGACAGGGTATGTGGGGTCAGCCCCAGCATTTT. The encoded protein is CASSRQGMWGQPQHF.

V usage is TRBV5-5 and J usage is TRBJ2-7, with TRBD2 matching over 8 bases. The CDR3 totals 16 residues. In germline, CDR1 is SGHKS, CDR2 YYEKEE (reference sequence). J gave up 1 base and V 0 bases, and 6 bases lay outside the gene matches. The chain's CDR3 is CASSLVVQRESYEQYF. The CDR3 nucleotides read TGTGCCAGCAGCTTGGTGGTACAGCGGGAGTCCTACGAGCAGTACTTC.

CDR3 nucleotide sequence: TGCGCCAGCAGCCTTAACGGGTTAGCTAACTATGGCTACACCTTC. Protein product: CASSLNGLANYGYTF. The V and J genes are TRBV5-1 and TRBJ1-2; no definite D call. Germline V gene data show CDR1 as SGHRS and CDR2 as YFSETQ. Trimming shortened V by 4 bases and J by 0 bases, and 13 bases separated the two germline ends. The CDR3 totals 15 residues.

In its sample, this clone was seen a few times. The J gene is TRBJ1-1, the V gene TRBV29-1, with no clear D. Germline-derived CDR1 and CDR2 are SQVTM and ANQGSEA. V gave up 4 bases and J gave up 1 base, with 4 bases separating them. The CDR3 sequence is 11 residues long. This CDR3 is CSVAWNTEAFF. CDR3 bases: TGCAGCGTTGCTTGGAACACTGAAGCTTTCTTT.

This clone was observed many times. In nucleotides, the CDR3 is TGTGCCTGGAGTGAGGGGAGGGAGGGTCAGCCCCAGCATTTT. Translating it yields CAWSEGREGQPQHF. V usage is TRBV30 and J usage is TRBJ1-5, with D tentatively TRBD1 (5 bases). Germline V gene sequence: CDR1 GTSNPN, CDR2 SVGIG (reference sequence). Trimming pared 1 base from V and 6 bases from J, leaving 13 bases between. This CDR3 spans 14 amino acids.

This sequence joins TRBV5-1 and TRBJ1-1; TRBD1 matches at 7 bases. With V trimmed by 3 bases and J by 1 base, 6 bases remained unmatched. The CDR3 is 15 amino acids. In germline, CDR1 is SGHRS, CDR2 YFSETQ. CDR3 coding DNA: TGCGCCAGCAGCTCGGAAACAGGGGCGAACACTGAAGCTTTCTTT. Protein sequence: CASSSETGANTEAFF. The whole variable domain, remainder taken from reference TRBV5-1 and TRBJ1-1, is KAGVTQTPRYLIKTRGQQVTLSCSPISGHRSVSWYQQTPGQGLQFLFEYFSETQRNKGNFPGRFSGRQFSNSRSEMNVSTLELGDSALYLCASSSETGANTEAFFGQGTRLTVV.